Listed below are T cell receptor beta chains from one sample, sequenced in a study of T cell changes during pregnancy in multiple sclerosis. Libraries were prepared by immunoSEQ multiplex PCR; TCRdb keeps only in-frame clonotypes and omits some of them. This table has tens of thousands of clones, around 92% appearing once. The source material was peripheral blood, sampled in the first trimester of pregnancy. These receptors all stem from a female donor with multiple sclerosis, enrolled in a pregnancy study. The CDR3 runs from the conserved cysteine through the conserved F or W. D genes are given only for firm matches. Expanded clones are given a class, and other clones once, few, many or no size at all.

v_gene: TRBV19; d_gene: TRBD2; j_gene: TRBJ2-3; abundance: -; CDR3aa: CASSTPSGPSTDTQYF; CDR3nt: TGTGCCAGTAGTACCCCTAGCGGCCCGAGCACAGATACGCAGTATTTT
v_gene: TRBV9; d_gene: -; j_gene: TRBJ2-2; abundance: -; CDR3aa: CASSGLSANTGELFF; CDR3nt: TGTGCCAGCAGCGGTCTTAGTGCGAACACCGGGGAGCTGTTTTTT
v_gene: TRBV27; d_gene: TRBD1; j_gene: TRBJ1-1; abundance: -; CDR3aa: CASSPRGVVAEAFF; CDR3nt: TGTGCCAGCAGTCCCAGGGGGGTGGTTGCTGAAGCTTTCTTT
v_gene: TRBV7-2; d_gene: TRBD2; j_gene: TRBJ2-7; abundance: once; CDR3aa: CASSLQVAGVGEQYF; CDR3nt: TGTGCCAGCAGCTTACAAGTGGCGGGAGTTGGCGAGCAGTACTTC
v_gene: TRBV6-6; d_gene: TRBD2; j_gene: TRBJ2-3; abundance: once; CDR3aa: CASQREGYGDTQYF; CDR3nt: TGTGCCAGCCAGCGGGAGGGTTATGGAGATACGCAGTATTTT
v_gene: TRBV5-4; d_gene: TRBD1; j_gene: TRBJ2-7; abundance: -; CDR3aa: CASSKTGVTVEQYF; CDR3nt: TGTGCCAGCAGCAAAACAGGGGTCACAGTCGAGCAGTACTTC
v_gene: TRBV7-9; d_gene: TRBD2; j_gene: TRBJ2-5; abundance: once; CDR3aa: CASSFREGWETQYF; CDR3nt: TGTGCCAGCAGCTTCCGGGAGGGCTGGGAGACCCAGTACTTC
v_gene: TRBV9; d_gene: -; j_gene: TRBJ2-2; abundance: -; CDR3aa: CASSVSSSPSTGELFF; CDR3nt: TGTGCCAGCAGCGTGTCTTCTAGCCCTTCCACCGGGGAGCTGTTTTTT
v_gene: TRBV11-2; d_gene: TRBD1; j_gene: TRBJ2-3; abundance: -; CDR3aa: CASSPPGGTQYF; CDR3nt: TGTGCCAGCAGCCCTCCAGGGGGCACGCAGTATTTT
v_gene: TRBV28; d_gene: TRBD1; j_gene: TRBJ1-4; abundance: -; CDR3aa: CASKQTGAFNEKLFF; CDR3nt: TGTGCCAGCAAACAAACAGGGGCCTTTAATGAAAAACTGTTTTTT
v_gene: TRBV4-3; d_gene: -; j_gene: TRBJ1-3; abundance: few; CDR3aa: CASSQVLSTGLGNTIYF; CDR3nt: TGCGCCAGCAGCCAAGTTTTGAGTACAGGGTTGGGAAACACCATATATTTT
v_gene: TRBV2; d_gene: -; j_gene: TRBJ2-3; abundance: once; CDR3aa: CASPQGISTDTQYF; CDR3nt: TGTGCCAGCCCTCAGGGAATTAGCACAGATACGCAGTATTTT
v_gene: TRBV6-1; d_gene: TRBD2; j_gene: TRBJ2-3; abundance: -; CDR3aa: CASSERLAGADTQYF; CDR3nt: TGTGCCAGCAGTGAGCGACTAGCGGGAGCAGATACGCAGTATTTT
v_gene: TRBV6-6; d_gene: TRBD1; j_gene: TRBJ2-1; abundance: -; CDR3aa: CASSSGRQGGIF; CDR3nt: TGTGCCAGCAGTAGTGGCAGACAGGGGGGGATCTTC
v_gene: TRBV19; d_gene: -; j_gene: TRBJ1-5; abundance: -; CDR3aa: CASSIVGPQYQPQHF; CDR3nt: TGTGCCAGTAGTATAGTGGGGCCCCAATATCAGCCCCAGCATTTT
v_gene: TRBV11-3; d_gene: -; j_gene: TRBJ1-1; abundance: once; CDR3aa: CASSLGASTEAFF; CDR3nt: TGTGCCAGCAGCTTAGGGGCAAGCACTGAAGCTTTCTTT
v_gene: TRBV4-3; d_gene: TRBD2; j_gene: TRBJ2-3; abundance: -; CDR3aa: CASSQGGSGSTDTQYF; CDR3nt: TGCGCCAGCAGCCAAGGCGGTAGCGGGAGTACAGATACGCAGTATTTT
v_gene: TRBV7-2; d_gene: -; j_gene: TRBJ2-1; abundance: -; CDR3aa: CASSLTSLNEQFF; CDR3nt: TGTGCCAGCAGCTTGACTAGTCTCAATGAGCAGTTCTTC
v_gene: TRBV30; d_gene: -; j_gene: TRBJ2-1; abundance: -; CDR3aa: CAWDPGHFSYNEQFF; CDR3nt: TGTGCCTGGGACCCCGGACACTTCTCCTACAATGAGCAGTTCTTC
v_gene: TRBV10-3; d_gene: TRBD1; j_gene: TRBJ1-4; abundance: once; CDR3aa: CAISERTGFKEKLFF; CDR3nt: TGTGCCATCAGTGAGCGGACAGGGTTTAAGGAAAAACTGTTTTTT
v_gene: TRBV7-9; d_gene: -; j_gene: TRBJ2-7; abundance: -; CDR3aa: CASSLEATNLGYEQYF; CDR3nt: TGTGCCAGCAGCTTAGAGGCGACGAACCTAGGATACGAGCAGTACTTC
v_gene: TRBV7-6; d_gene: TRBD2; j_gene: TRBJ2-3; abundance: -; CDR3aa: CASSLLAGVTDTQYF; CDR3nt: TGTGCCAGCAGCTTACTAGCGGGAGTAACAGATACGCAGTATTTT
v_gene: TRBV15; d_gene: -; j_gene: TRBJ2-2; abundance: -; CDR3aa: CATSREGTGLGELFF; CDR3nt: TGTGCCACCAGCAGAGAAGGAACAGGGTTGGGGGAGCTGTTTTTT
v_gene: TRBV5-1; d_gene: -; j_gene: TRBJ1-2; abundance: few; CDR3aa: CASSRDTANYGYTF; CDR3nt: TGCGCCAGCAGCCGGGACACCGCTAACTATGGCTACACCTTC
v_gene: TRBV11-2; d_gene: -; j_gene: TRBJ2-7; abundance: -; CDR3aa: CASSQITNYEQYF; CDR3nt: TGTGCCAGCAGCCAAATCACTAACTACGAGCAGTACTTC
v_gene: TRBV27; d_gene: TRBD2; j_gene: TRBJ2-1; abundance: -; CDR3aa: CASSILAGDYNEQFF; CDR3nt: TGTGCCAGCAGCATCCTAGCGGGGGATTACAATGAGCAGTTCTTC
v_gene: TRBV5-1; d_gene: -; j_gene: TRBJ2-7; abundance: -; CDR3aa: CASSLWSQGRNYEQYF; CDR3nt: TGCGCCAGCAGCTTGTGGAGCCAGGGAAGGAACTACGAGCAGTACTTC
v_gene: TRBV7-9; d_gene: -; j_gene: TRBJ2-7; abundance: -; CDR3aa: CASSRGQSIYEQYF; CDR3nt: TGTGCCAGCAGCCGCGGACAGTCAATATACGAGCAGTACTTC
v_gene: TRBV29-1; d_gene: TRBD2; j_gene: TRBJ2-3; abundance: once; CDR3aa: CSAVPGLAGGTQYF; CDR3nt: TGCAGCGCCGTACCCGGACTAGCGGGAGGTACGCAGTATTTT
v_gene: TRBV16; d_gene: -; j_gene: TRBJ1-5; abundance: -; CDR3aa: CASSQSDGAGLEPQHF; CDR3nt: TGTGCCAGCAGCCAATCGGACGGTGCAGGGTTGGAGCCCCAGCATTTT
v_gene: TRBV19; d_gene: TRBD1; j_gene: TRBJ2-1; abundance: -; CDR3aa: CASSSDRAVGSYNEQFF; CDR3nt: TGTGCCAGTAGCTCCGACAGGGCCGTAGGATCCTACAATGAGCAGTTCTTC
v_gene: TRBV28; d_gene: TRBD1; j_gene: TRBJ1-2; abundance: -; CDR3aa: CASSFVGGRYGYTF; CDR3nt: TGTGCCAGCAGTTTTGTAGGGGGCCGCTATGGCTACACCTTC
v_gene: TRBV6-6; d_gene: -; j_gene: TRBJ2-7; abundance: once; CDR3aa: CASSFEGRQYF; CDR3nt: TGTGCCAGCAGTTTTGAGGGTCGGCAGTACTTC
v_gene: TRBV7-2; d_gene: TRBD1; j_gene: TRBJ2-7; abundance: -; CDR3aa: CASSLRQGADSYEQYF; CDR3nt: TGTGCCAGCAGCTTAAGACAGGGGGCGGACAGTTACGAGCAGTACTTC
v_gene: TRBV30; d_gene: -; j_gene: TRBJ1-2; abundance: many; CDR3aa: CAWSPGSGIGYTF; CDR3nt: TGTGCCTGGAGTCCTGGCTCAGGGATTGGCTACACCTTC
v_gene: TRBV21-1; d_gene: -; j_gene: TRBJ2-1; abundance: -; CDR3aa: CASSKGSRSGRANDEQFF; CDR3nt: TGTGCCAGCAGCAAAGGTAGTAGGAGCGGGAGGGCCAATGATGAGCAGTTCTTC
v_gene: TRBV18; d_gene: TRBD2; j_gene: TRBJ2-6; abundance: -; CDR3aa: CASSPSREGAGANVLTF; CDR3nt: TGTGCCAGCTCACCTTCCCGGGAGGGCGCTGGGGCCAACGTCCTGACTTTC
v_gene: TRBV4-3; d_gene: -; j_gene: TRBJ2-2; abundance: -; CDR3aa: CASSQSNTGELFF; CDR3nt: TGCGCCAGCAGCCAGAGCAACACCGGGGAGCTGTTTTTT
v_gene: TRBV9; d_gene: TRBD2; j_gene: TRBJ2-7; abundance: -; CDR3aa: CASSGREGGGEQYF; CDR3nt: TGTGCCAGCAGCGGTCGAGAGGGCGGGGGCGAGCAGTACTTC
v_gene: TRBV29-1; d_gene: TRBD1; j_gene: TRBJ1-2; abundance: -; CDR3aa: CSVDRGGQGSGYTF; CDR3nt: TGCAGCGTTGATAGGGGGGGACAGGGGTCTGGCTACACCTTC
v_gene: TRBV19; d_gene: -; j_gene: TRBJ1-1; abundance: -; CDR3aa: CASTPDRAGFTEAFF; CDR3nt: TGTGCCAGTACCCCCGACAGAGCCGGTTTCACTGAAGCTTTCTTT
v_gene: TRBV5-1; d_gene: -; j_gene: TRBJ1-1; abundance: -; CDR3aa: CASGLDTRLNTEAFF; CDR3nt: TGCGCCAGCGGCTTGGATACACGCCTGAACACTGAAGCTTTCTTT
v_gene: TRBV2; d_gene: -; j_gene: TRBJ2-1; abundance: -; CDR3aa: CATLQGEANNEQFF; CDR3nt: TGTGCCACATTACAGGGCGAGGCCAACAATGAGCAGTTCTTC
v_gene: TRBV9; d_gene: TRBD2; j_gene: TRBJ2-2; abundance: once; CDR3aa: CASSVALADPDTGELFF; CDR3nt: TGTGCCAGCAGCGTAGCGCTAGCGGACCCCGACACCGGGGAGCTGTTTTTT
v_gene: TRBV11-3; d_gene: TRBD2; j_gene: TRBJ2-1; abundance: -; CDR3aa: CASSLDPSGAIISYNEQFF; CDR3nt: TGTGCCAGCAGCTTAGATCCTAGCGGGGCTATTATCTCCTACAATGAGCAGTTCTTC
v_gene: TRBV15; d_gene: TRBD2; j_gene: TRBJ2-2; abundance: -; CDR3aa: CATSFGLAGGGDTGELFF; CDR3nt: TGTGCCACCAGCTTCGGACTAGCGGGAGGAGGCGACACCGGGGAGCTGTTTTTT
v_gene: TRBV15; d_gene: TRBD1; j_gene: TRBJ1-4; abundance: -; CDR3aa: CATRDRGPRGKLFF; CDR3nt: TGTGCCACCAGAGACAGGGGGCCGAGGGGAAAACTGTTTTTT
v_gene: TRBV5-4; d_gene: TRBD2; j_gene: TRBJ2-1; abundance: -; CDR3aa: CASSLDLAGGDNEQFF; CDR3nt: TGTGCCAGCAGCTTGGACCTAGCGGGAGGAGACAATGAGCAGTTCTTC
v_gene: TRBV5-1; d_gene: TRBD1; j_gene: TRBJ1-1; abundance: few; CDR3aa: CASSLPTGPNTEAFF; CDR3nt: TGCGCCAGCAGCCTACCGACAGGGCCGAACACTGAAGCTTTCTTT
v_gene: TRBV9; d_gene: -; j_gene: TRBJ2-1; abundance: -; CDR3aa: CASSDSQIYNEQFF; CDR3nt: TGTGCCAGCAGCGACAGCCAAATCTACAATGAGCAGTTCTTC
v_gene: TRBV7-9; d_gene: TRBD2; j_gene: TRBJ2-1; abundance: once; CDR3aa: CASSLSGTRKGNEQFF; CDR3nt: TGTGCCAGCAGCTTATCCGGGACTAGGAAGGGCAATGAGCAGTTCTTC
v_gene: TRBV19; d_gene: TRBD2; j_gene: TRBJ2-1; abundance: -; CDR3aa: CASSAPRGVSYNEQFF; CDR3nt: TGTGCCAGTAGTGCCCCCCGGGGGGTCTCCTACAATGAGCAGTTCTTC
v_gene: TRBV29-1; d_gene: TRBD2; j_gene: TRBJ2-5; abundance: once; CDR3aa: CSIGLAGGQETQYF; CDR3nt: TGCAGCATCGGACTAGCGGGAGGCCAAGAGACCCAGTACTTC
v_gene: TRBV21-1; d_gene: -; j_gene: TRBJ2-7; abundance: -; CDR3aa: CASSSVRDRGYEQYF; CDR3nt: TGTGCCAGCAGCAGCGTCCGGGACAGGGGTTACGAGCAGTACTTC
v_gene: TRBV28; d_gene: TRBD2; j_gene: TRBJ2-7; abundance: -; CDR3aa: CASRRLAGTDEQYF; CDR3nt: TGTGCCAGCAGGAGGCTAGCGGGAACCGACGAGCAGTACTTC
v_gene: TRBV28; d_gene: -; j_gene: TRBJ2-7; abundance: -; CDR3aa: CASSPLLAGVAGGNF; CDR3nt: -
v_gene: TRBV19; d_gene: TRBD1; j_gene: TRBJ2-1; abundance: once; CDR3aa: CASWDRLYNEQFF; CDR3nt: TGTGCCAGTTGGGACAGACTCTACAATGAGCAGTTCTTC
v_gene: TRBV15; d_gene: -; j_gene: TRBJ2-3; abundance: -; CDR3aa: CATSRSITDTQYF; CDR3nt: TGTGCCACCAGTCGGAGCATCACAGATACGCAGTATTTT
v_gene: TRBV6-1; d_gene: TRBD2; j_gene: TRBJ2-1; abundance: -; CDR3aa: CASSDLLAGGTYNEQFF; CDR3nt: TGTGCCAGCAGTGATCTACTAGCGGGAGGCACCTACAATGAGCAGTTCTTC